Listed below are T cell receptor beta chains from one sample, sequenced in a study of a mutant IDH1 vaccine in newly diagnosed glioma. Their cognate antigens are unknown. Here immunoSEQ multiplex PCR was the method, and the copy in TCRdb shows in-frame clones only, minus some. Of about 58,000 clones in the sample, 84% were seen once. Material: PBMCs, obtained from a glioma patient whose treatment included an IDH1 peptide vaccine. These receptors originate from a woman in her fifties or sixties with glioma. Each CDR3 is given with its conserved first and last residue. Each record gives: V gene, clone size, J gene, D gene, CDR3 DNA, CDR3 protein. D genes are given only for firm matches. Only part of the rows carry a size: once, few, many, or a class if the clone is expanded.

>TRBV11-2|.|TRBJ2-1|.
TGTGCCAGCAGCTTAGAATTGGGTGAGCAGTTCTTC
CASSLELGEQFF
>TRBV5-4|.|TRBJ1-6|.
TGTGCCAGCAGCTTGCCCGAGGGGGGATATTCACCCCTCCACTTT
CASSLPEGGYSPLHF
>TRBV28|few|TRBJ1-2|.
TGTGCCAGCAGGTTGGACGGAGCCTATGGCTACACCTTC
CASRLDGAYGYTF
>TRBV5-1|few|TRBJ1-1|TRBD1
TGCGCCAGCAGCTTGGAGGGGACAGGGGGCACTGAAGCTTTCTTT
CASSLEGTGGTEAFF
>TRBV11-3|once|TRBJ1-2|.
TGTGCCAGCAGCTCAGACAGCCGGATAGGGGGCTACACCTTC
CASSSDSRIGGYTF
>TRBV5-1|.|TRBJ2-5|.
TGCGCCAGCAGCTTGACAGGGTATGGAGAGACCCAGTACTTC
CASSLTGYGETQYF
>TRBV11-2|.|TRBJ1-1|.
TGTGCCAGCAGCTTGGGCAGTGTGAACACTGAAGCTTTCTTT
CASSLGSVNTEAFF
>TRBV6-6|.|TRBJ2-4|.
TGTGCCAGCAGCCCCGCCAAAAACATTCAGTACTTC
CASSPAKNIQYF
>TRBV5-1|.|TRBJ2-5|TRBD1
TGCGCCAGCAGCACGGGACAGGGAGAGACCCAGTACTTC
CASSTGQGETQYF
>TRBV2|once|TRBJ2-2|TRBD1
TGTGCCAGCCGCCGAGACAGGGCGAACACCGGGGAGCTGTTTTTT
CASRRDRANTGELFF
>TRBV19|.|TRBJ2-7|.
TGTGCCAGTAGTGTCTCACAGGGCGACGAGCAGTACTTC
CASSVSQGDEQYF
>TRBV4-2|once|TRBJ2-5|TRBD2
TGTGCCAGCAGCCAAGAGGTTGGGTCAGCGGGGGCCTACCAAGAGACCCAGTACTTC
CASSQEVGSAGAYQETQYF
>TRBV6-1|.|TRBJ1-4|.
TGTGCCAGCGGGAAAAATGAAAAACTGTTTTTT
CASGKNEKLFF
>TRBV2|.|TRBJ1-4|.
TGTGCCAGCAGGATGGCAGGGACAACTAATGAAAAACTGTTTTTT
CASRMAGTTNEKLFF
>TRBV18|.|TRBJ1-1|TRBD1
TGTGCCAGCTCACCTTGGACAGGGGAGACCACTGAAGCTTTCTTT
CASSPWTGETTEAFF
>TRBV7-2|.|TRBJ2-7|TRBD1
TGTGCCAGCAGCTCTTGGGACAGGGGGACCTACGAGCAGTACTTC
CASSSWDRGTYEQYF
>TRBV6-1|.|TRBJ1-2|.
TGTGCCAGCAGCCAGAGGGAGGGTAGCAACTATGGCTACACCTTC
CASSQREGSNYGYTF
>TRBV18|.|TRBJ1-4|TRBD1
TGTGCCAGCTCACCACGACAGGGAATAGCTAATGAAAAACTGTTTTTT
CASSPRQGIANEKLFF